This entry lists 26 T cell receptor beta chains sequenced from one sample in a study of cytomegalovirus exposure and HLA in healthy donors. The repertoire was sequenced with immunoSEQ multiplex PCR; TCRdb's copy has only in-frame clones and lacks some. The sample carries roughly 330,000 clones, 75% to 90% recorded once. Sequencing was carried out using PBMCs. The source of these receptors is a woman between 25 and 40 years old in good health and CMV-seropositive.

The chain is built from TRBV9 and TRBJ1-1; a possible D gene is TRBD1 (6 bases). V was clipped by 4 bases and J by 4 bases, with 11 bases between them. Germline V gene data show CDR1 as SGDLS and CDR2 as YYNGEE. The CDR3 loop spans 13 amino acids. DNA of the CDR3: TGTGCCAGCAGCACCCGAGGGGGCACTGAAGCTTTCTTT. Translating it yields CASSTRGGTEAFF. The whole variable domain, filled in from reference TRBV9 and TRBJ1-1, reads DSGVTQTPKHLITATGQRVTLRCSPRSGDLSVYWYQQSLDQGLQFLIQYYNGEERAKGNILERFSAQQFPDLHSELNLSSLELGDSALYFCASSTRGGTEAFFGQGTRLTVV.

This clone was counted once. The chain recombines TRBV4-2 with TRBJ2-7, with D hard to call. The germline V gene encodes CDR1 LGHNA and CDR2 YNFKEQ. There are 14 residues in the CDR3. Trimming left V 4 bases short and J 1 base short, with 11 bases between. The CDR3 nucleotides are TGTGCCAGCAGCCCTCAAGAGTGGTCCTACGAGCAGTACTTC. This translates into CASSPQEWSYEQYF.

V usage is TRBV30 and J usage is TRBJ2-1; D is perhaps TRBD2 (6 bases). V was trimmed by 4 bases and J by 10 bases, leaving 23 bases between them. From germline, CDR1 is GTSNPN and CDR2 SVGIG (reference sequence). CDR3 length equals 15 residues. CDR3 DNA sequence: TGTGCCTGGACGGTTCAGGCAGGGACTGGGCACGAGCAGTTCTTC. It specifies CAWTVQAGTGHEQFF.

The rearrangement uses TRBV29-1 and TRBJ2-6; TRBD1 aligns across 8 bases. The CDR3 is 14 residues long. The germline gives CDR1 SQVTM, CDR2 ANQGSEA. V lost 0 bases, J lost 12 bases, and 7 bases stayed unmatched. DNA of the CDR3: TGCAGCGTTGAAGATAGCCAGGGGGCGCCCGTCCTGACTTTC. Translating it yields CSVEDSQGAPVLTF.

This clone has only one observation. The chain employs TRBV29-1 and TRBJ2-6; D call uncertain. From germline, CDR1 is SQVTM and CDR2 ANQGSEA. The CDR3 loop spans 13 amino acids. Trimming cost V 6 bases and J 4 bases, with 10 bases left between them. This CDR3 reads CSVGWQGANVLTF. The CDR3 DNA sequence: TGCAGCGTGGGGTGGCAGGGGGCCAACGTCCTGACTTTC.

The chain combines TRBV7-2 with TRBJ2-7; the D gene is possibly TRBD2 (7 bases). Germline V gene sequence: CDR1 SGHTA, CDR2 FQGNSA. Trimming removed 1 base from V and 3 bases from J, with 19 bases in between. This CDR3 has 17 amino acids. In nucleotides, the CDR3 is TGTGCCAGCAGCTTAGGTTTTGGGAGGGACAAGGTCTACGAGCAGTACTTC. This codes for CASSLGFGRDKVYEQYF. Variable domain in full (rest from reference TRBV7-2 and TRBJ2-7): GAGVSQSPSNKVTEKGKDVELRCDPISGHTALYWYRQSLGQGLEFLIYFQGNSAPDKSGLPSDRFSAERTGGSVSTLTIQRTQQEDSAVYLCASSLGFGRDKVYEQYFGPGTRLTVT.

The chain links TRBV30 to TRBJ2-2, with D maybe TRBD1 (6 bases). Germline CDR1 GTSNPN, CDR2 SVGIG (reference sequence). There are 13 residues in the CDR3. V was pared by 5 bases and J by 4 bases, with 11 bases between. The CDR3 DNA sequence: TGTGCCTGGGCCTCCAGGGGCACCGGGGAGCTGTTTTTT. This sequence encodes CAWASRGTGELFF.

This clone has just a few counts. One end of the junction does not line up with germline, which may come from a read error. This chain joins TRBV7-6 and TRBJ2-2, with 7 bases fitting TRBD2. This CDR3 comprises 14 residues. Germline V lookup: CDR1 SGHVS, CDR2 FNYEAQ. The CDR3: CATSLPGGTGELFF. As DNA, the CDR3 is TGTGCCACCAGCCTCCCGGGGGGCACCGGGGAGCTGTTTTTT.

The V call is TRBV9, the J call TRBJ2-2, with 10 bases matching TRBD2. The germline V gene has CDR1 SGDLS and CDR2 YYNGEE. The junction had 11 bases not matched to a gene; V was cut back by 4 bases and J by 5 bases. The CDR3 covers 17 residues. CDR3 region: CASSSSLAGVRTGELFF. CDR3 nucleotide sequence: TGTGCCAGCAGCTCCTCGCTAGCGGGAGTTCGGACCGGGGAGCTGTTTTTT.

The chain has TRBV30 and TRBJ1-1, with D tentatively TRBD1 (6 bases). Germline CDR1 GTSNPN, CDR2 SVGIG (reference sequence). V was clipped by 2 bases and J by 3 bases, with 13 bases between them. The CDR3 runs to 14 residues. CDR3 protein: CAWSTGRSDTEAFF. The CDR3 DNA reads TGTGCCTGGAGTACAGGGAGGTCGGACACTGAAGCTTTCTTT.

The chain uses TRBV14 and TRBJ2-7; 7 bases align to TRBD1. The CDR3 runs to 14 residues. Germline V gene data show CDR1 as SGHDN and CDR2 as FVKESK. The V and J ends lost 1 base and 4 bases, in that order; junction bases with no gene match: 4. This chain's CDR3 is CASSQGTGFYEQYF. CDR3 nucleotides: TGTGCCAGCAGCCAAGGGACAGGTTTTTACGAGCAGTACTTC.

This chain joins TRBV27 and TRBJ1-2; weak D call: TRBD1 (5 bases). Germline values: CDR1 MNHEY, CDR2 SMNVEV (reference sequence). The CDR3 is 15 amino acids. V was pared by 5 bases and J by 5 bases, with 18 bases between. The CDR3: CASSLTGASAYGYTF. DNA for the CDR3: TGTGCCAGCAGTCTAACCGGGGCCTCAGCATATGGCTACACCTTC.

This chain links TRBV19 with TRBJ2-5; 8 bases line up with TRBD1. Trimming cost V 6 bases and J 3 bases; bases outside gene matches: 12. The V gene's germline CDR1 is LNHDA and CDR2 SQIVND (reference sequence). The CDR3 has 16 amino acids. CDR3 in DNA: TGTGCCAGTAGCCGCACGACAGGGGCTTCCGAAGAGACCCAGTACTTC. It encodes CASSRTTGASEETQYF.

The V and J genes are TRBV28 and TRBJ1-2; D may be TRBD1 (6 bases). The germline V and J ends were trimmed by 7 bases and 4 bases, with 13 bases remaining between them. The germline gives CDR1 MDHEN, CDR2 SYDVKM. CDR3 length: 13 amino acids. The CDR3 reads CASTLGGGYGYTF. The CDR3 region has the DNA TGTGCCAGCACCCTCGGGGGCGGCTATGGCTACACCTTC.

The chain employs TRBV13 and TRBJ2-5; TRBD2 matches at 12 bases. The CDR3 totals 18 residues. The V gene's germline CDR1 is PRHDT and CDR2 FYEKMQ (reference sequence). V shed 4 bases and J 5 bases; nucleotides not matched to a gene: 14. CDR3 DNA: TGTGCCAGCAGCTCTAGCGGGGGGGCCTCATTAGGGGCCGAGACCCAGTACTTC. Translation gives CASSSSGGASLGAETQYF.

The J gene is TRBJ2-7, the V gene TRBV5-6, with D possibly being TRBD1 or TRBD2 (5 bases each). V lost 2 bases and J 1 base, leaving 16 bases between the germline ends. Germline-derived CDR1 and CDR2 are SGHDT and YYEEEE. The CDR3 is 16 amino acids. The CDR3 loop is CASSLRLGVLSYEQYF. In nucleotides, the CDR3 is TGTGCCAGCAGCTTACGTCTGGGGGTACTTTCCTACGAGCAGTACTTC.

The V call is TRBV5-1, the J call TRBJ1-5; 7 bases fit TRBD1. V lost 4 bases and J lost 2; bases outside the gene matches: 6. Germline lookup yields CDR1 SGHRS and CDR2 YFSETQ. The CDR3 runs 15 residues. CDR3 in DNA: TGCGCCAGCAGCCTGGACGGACAGGGCAATCAGCCCCAGCATTTT. As protein: CASSLDGQGNQPQHF.

The V and J genes are TRBV4-3 and TRBJ2-1; 8 nucleotides match TRBD2. V was pared by 1 base and J by 5 bases, with 16 bases of the junction left unmatched. CDR1 is LGHNA and CDR2 is YSLEER in the germline V gene. The CDR3 spans 19 residues. CDR3 in amino acids: CASSQGHPKLAALNNEQFF. The CDR3 DNA reads as TGCGCCAGCAGCCAAGGTCACCCAAAACTAGCGGCGTTGAACAATGAGCAGTTCTTC.

The rearrangement joins TRBV27 to TRBJ2-3; no clear D. V was shortened by 5 bases and J by 2 bases, with 14 bases between the two germline ends. The CDR3 length is 15 residues. The germline V gene encodes CDR1 MNHEY and CDR2 SMNVEV (reference sequence). The CDR3 is CASSVKNHYTDTQYF. The CDR3 nucleotides read TGTGCCAGCAGTGTTAAGAATCATTACACAGATACGCAGTATTTT.

This chain links TRBV9 with TRBJ1-1; TRBD1 agrees at 7 bases. This CDR3 contains 14 residues. Germline CDR1 is SGDLS and CDR2 is YYNGEE. J was trimmed by 5 bases and V by 5 bases; bases with no gene match: 9. The DNA for the CDR3 is TGTGCCAGCAGTCCGAAACAGGGGCAAACTGAAGCTTTCTTT. Protein: CASSPKQGQTEAFF.

The chain joins TRBV10-1 to TRBJ2-7; D not resolved. CDR1 and CDR2 (germline): WNHNN, SYGVQD (reference sequence). Trimming stripped 10 bases from V and 0 bases from J, with 4 bases between. The CDR3 sequence is 10 residues long. CDR3 nucleotides: TGCGCCAACCCCTCCTACGAGCAGTACTTC. Protein product: CANPSYEQYF.

The rearrangement joins TRBV13 to TRBJ1-1; tentative D call: TRBD1 (5 bases). The CDR3 length is 14 residues. Germline-derived CDR1 and CDR2 are PRHDT and FYEKMQ (reference sequence). Trimming took off 4 bases at V and 7 bases at J, with 16 bases between the two ends. This CDR3 is CASSYGDRGFEAFF. Written as DNA, the CDR3 is TGTGCCAGCAGCTACGGTGACAGAGGGTTTGAAGCTTTCTTT.

The CDR3 sequence: CASSFGQGPTGEQYF. The CDR3, as DNA: TGTGCCAGCAGTTTCGGACAGGGGCCGACAGGAGAGCAGTACTTC. The chain couples TRBV27 to TRBJ2-7; 9 bases match TRBD1. The CDR3 has 15 amino acids. The V segment lost 3 bases and the J segment 7 bases; nucleotides outside the gene matches: 10. Germline loops: CDR1 MNHEY, CDR2 SMNVEV (reference sequence).

A remark on this clone: Other DNA variants within this sample encode the same CDR3. This rearrangement joins TRBV18 to TRBJ1-1; D may be TRBD1 (6 bases). CDR1 KGHSH and CDR2 LQKENI come from the germline V gene. With 3 bases removed from V and 0 bases from J, the gap between germline ends came to 8 bases. The CDR3 spans 14 residues. Here the CDR3 DNA reads TGTGCCAGCTCACCGGACAGACTGAACACTGAAGCTTTCTTT. Its translation is CASSPDRLNTEAFF.

The chain is built from TRBV28 and TRBJ1-2; D is unresolved. V lost 3 bases and J lost 1, with 9 bases in between. CDR3 length equals 14 residues. Germline CDR1 MDHEN, CDR2 SYDVKM. The CDR3, as DNA: TGTGCCAGCAGTTTGGGCGGATATAACTATGGCTACACCTTC. Translation: CASSLGGYNYGYTF.

This chain connects TRBV28 to TRBJ1-1; perhaps TRBD1 as D (5 bases). Trimming left V 3 bases short and J 10 bases short, with 12 bases between. The V gene's germline CDR1 is MDHEN and CDR2 SYDVKM. This CDR3 has 12 amino acids. The CDR3 DNA is TGTGCCAGCAGTTTTAAGGGGCTGCGAGCTTTCTTT. Amino acid sequence: CASSFKGLRAFF.